This T cell receptor beta chain is from a study of blood T cell repertoires in COVID-19. Data came from immunoSEQ multiplex PCR; TCRdb stores just in-frame clones and leaves some out. This sample has 350,000 to 400,000 clones, with 90% found just once. Germline CDR1 and CDR2: SGHRS and YFSETQ. This CDR3 contains 13 residues. Trimming cost V 4 bases and J 2 bases, with 10 bases left between them. Source material: peripheral blood. V and J are TRBV5-1 and TRBJ2-7, with D possibly being TRBD2 (5 bases). This receptor was obtained from a man younger than 35 with active or convalescent COVID-19. The CDR3 loop is CASSLTITYEQYF. The CDR3 DNA reads as TGCGCCAGCAGCCTGACTATCACCTACGAGCAGTACTTC.